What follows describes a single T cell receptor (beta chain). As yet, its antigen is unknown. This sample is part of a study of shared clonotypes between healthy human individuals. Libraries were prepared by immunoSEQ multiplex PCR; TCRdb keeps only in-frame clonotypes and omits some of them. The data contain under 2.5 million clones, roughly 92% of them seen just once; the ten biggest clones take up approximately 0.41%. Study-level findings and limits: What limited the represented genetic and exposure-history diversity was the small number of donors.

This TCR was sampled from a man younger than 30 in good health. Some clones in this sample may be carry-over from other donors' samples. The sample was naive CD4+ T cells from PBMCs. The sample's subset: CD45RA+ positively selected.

The CDR3 spells CAAIGTPSRVGNTEAFF. CDR3 DNA sequence: TGTGCCGCGATCGGGACTCCATCTCGCGTGGGGAACACTGAAGCTTTCTTT. The chain links TRBV27 to TRBJ1-1; maybe TRBD1 (5 bases). Germline CDR1 MNHEY, CDR2 SMNVEV (reference sequence). V was clipped by 11 bases and J by 1 base, with 26 bases between them. CDR3 length equals 17 residues.